A selection of T cell receptor beta chains follows, all from one sample in a study of T cell repertoires in cytomegalovirus infection. One entry per CDR3 protein results from TCRdb running MiXCR on the reads. The sample records 300,000 or so distinct CDR3 sequences, 25% being singletons. The specimen sequenced was PBMCs. These receptors were taken from a human donor in good health (CMV status not recorded). Some clones in this sample may be carry-over from other donors' samples. Both conserved end residues are part of each CDR3. A D gene is named only where the DNA matches it firmly. Clone size is given for some rows only: seen once, a few or many times, or a class if the clone is expanded.

J	V	D	size	CDR3	DNA
TRBJ2-7	TRBV7-2	NA	many	CASSSPVIAGSSSYEQYF	TGTGCCAGCAGCTCCCCCGTAATAGCCGGGTCAAGCTCCTACGAGCAGTACTTC
TRBJ2-5	TRBV11-2	NA	NA	CASSLDLASSRTQYF	TGTGCCAGCAGCTTAGATCTGGCGTCTAGCCGAACCCAGTACTTC
TRBJ2-2	TRBV7-2	TRBD2	many	CASSPRAGDTGELFF	TGTGCCAGCAGCCCCAGGGCGGGAGACACCGGGGAGCTGTTTTTT
TRBJ2-3	TRBV28	NA	few	CASSSPGQSAMVTQYF	TGTGCCAGCAGTTCTCCAGGCCAGAGTGCTATGGTCACGCAGTATTTT
TRBJ2-1	TRBV7-2	NA	many	CASSPPTNNEQFF	TGTGCCAGCAGCCCCCCGACTAACAATGAGCAGTTCTTC
TRBJ2-3	TRBV19	NA	NA	CASSIGVGEADTQYF	TGTGCCAGTAGTATAGGAGTAGGGGAGGCAGATACGCAGTATTTT
TRBJ2-1	TRBV7-3	TRBD2	many	CASSLAQLAGASYNEQFF	TGTGCCAGCAGCTTAGCCCAACTAGCGGGGGCCTCATACAATGAGCAGTTCTTC
TRBJ1-5	TRBV7-2	NA	NA	CASSLTNSNQPQHF	TGTGCCAGCAGCTTAACTAATAGCAATCAGCCCCAGCATTTT
TRBJ2-2	TRBV5-1	NA	few	CASSLGTSKSAGELFF	TGCGCCAGCAGCTTGGGTACTTCCAAATCGGCCGGGGAGCTGTTTTTT
TRBJ2-7	TRBV5-1	NA	NA	CASSRRDLPYEQYF	TGCGCCAGCAGCCGGCGGGACCTCCCCTACGAGCAGTACTTC
TRBJ1-5	TRBV20-1	NA	NA	CSAMGGINQPQHF	TGCAGTGCTATGGGGGGAATTAATCAGCCCCAGCATTTT
TRBJ2-7	TRBV20-1	TRBD2	few	CSAPRPTSGAGEQYF	TGCAGTGCGCCGAGGCCAACTAGCGGGGCCGGTGAGCAGTACTTC
TRBJ1-2	TRBV27	TRBD1	few	CASSLGTGPTYGYTF	TGTGCCAGCAGTCTGGGGACAGGACCGACCTATGGCTACACCTTC
TRBJ1-5	TRBV20-1	NA	NA	CSASPGGVSNQPQHF	TGCAGTGCTTCCCCCGGAGGGGTAAGCAATCAGCCCCAGCATTTT
TRBJ1-5	TRBV7-9	NA	NA	CASSPQDHQPQHF	TGTGCCAGCAGCCCCCAGGACCATCAGCCCCAGCATTTT
TRBJ1-5	TRBV7-6	NA	many	CASSRSAGQPQHF	TGTGCCAGCAGCCGGTCCGCGGGACAGCCCCAGCATTTT
TRBJ1-5	TRBV20-1	NA	many	CSARDSGPGQPQHF	TGCAGTGCTAGAGATTCAGGGCCTGGTCAGCCCCAGCATTTT
TRBJ2-3	TRBV6-5	TRBD2	NA	CASKTSGSRTDTQYF	TGTGCCAGCAAGACTAGCGGGAGTCGCACAGATACGCAGTATTTT
TRBJ2-7	TRBV5-1	TRBD2	NA	CASSLGGTSVSYEQYF	TGCGCCAGCAGCTTGGGTGGGACTAGCGTTTCCTACGAGCAGTACTTC
TRBJ1-6	TRBV7-2	NA	many	CASSPLRGSPLHF	TGTGCCAGCAGCCCGCTCCGGGGTTCACCCCTCCACTTT
TRBJ2-7	TRBV20-1	TRBD2	NA	CSAQLAGGAYEQYF	TGCAGTGCTCAGCTAGCGGGAGGCGCCTACGAGCAGTACTTC
TRBJ1-5	TRBV15	NA	NA	CATSRDLSINQPQHF	TGTGCCACCAGCAGAGATTTGAGCATAAATCAGCCCCAGCATTTT
TRBJ2-5	TRBV7-2	NA	many	CASSTIREETQYF	TGTGCCAGCAGCACCATCAGAGAAGAGACCCAGTACTTC
TRBJ1-1	TRBV5-6	TRBD1	NA	CASSAQGQPNTEAFF	TGTGCCAGCAGCGCCCAGGGACAGCCGAACACTGAAGCTTTCTTT
TRBJ1-4	TRBV7-9	TRBD1	many	CASSLWTGGRTNEKLFF	TGTGCCAGCAGCTTATGGACAGGGGGCCGCACTAATGAAAAACTGTTTTTT
TRBJ2-5	TRBV6-6	NA	NA	CASSYEHQETQYF	TGTGCCAGCAGTTACGAACACCAAGAGACCCAGTACTTC
TRBJ2-2	TRBV10-3	TRBD1	few	CAIGGQGAYTGELFF	TGTGCCATCGGAGGACAGGGGGCTTACACCGGGGAGCTGTTTTTT
TRBJ2-3	TRBV3-1	NA	NA	CASSQNRPDTQYF	TGTGCCAGCAGCCAAAATCGCCCGGATACGCAGTATTTT
TRBJ2-7	TRBV6-2/TRBV6-3	TRBD2	few	CASRSSGSTHEQYF	TGTGCCAGCAGATCCAGCGGGAGCACCCACGAGCAGTACTTC
TRBJ2-7	TRBV7-2	NA	many	CASSSFPLEAARRSEQYF	TGTGCCAGCAGCTCGTTCCCCCTTGAGGCAGCCCGAAGGAGCGAGCAGTACTTC
TRBJ2-7	TRBV28	NA	NA	CASTTHVRQVGYEQYF	TGTGCCAGCACCACCCATGTCAGGCAAGTGGGCTACGAGCAGTACTTC
TRBJ2-7	TRBV7-2	NA	many	CASSKSGSYYEQYF	TGTGCCAGCAGCAAAAGCGGGTCCTACTACGAGCAGTACTTC
TRBJ1-1	TRBV11-2	NA	many	CASSLDGLWTNLNTEAFF	TGTGCCAGCAGCTTAGATGGGTTGTGGACAAACCTGAACACTGAAGCTTTCTTT